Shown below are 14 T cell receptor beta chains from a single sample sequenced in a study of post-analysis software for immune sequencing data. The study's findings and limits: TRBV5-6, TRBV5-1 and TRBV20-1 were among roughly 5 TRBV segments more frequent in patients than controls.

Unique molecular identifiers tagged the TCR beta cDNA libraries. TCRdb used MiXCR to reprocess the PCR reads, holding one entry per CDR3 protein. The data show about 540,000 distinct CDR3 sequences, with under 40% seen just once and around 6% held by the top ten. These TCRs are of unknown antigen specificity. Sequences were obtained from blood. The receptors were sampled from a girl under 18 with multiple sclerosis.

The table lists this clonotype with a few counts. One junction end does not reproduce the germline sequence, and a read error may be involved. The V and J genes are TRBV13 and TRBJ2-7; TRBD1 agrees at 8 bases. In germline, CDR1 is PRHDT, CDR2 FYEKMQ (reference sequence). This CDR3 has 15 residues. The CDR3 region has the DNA TGTACCAGCAGCGAAATAACAGGGGGCTCCTACGAGCAGTACTTC. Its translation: CTSSEITGGSYEQYF.

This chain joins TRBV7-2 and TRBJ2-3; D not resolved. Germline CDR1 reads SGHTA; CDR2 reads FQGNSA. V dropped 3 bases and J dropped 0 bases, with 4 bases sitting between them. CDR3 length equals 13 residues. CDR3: CASSFASTDTQYF. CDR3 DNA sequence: TGTGCCAGCAGCTTCGCTAGCACAGATACGCAGTATTTT.

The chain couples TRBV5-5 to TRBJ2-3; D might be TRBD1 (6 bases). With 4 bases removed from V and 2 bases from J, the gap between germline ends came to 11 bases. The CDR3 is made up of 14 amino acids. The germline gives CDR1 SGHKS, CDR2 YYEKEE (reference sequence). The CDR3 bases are TGTGCCAGCAGCCTCGACAGGCCCACAGATACGCAGTATTTT. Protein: CASSLDRPTDTQYF.

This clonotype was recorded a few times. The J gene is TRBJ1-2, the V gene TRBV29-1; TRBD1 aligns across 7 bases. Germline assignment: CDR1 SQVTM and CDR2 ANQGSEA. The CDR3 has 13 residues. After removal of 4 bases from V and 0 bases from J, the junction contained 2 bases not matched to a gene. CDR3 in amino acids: CSVGGGPNYGYTF. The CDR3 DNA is TGCAGCGTTGGAGGGGGCCCTAACTATGGCTACACCTTC.

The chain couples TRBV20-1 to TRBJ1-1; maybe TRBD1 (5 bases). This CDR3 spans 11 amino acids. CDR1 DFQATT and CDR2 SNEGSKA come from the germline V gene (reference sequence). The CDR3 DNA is TGCAGGCAGGGAATGAACACTGAAGCTTTCTTT. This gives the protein CRQGMNTEAFF.

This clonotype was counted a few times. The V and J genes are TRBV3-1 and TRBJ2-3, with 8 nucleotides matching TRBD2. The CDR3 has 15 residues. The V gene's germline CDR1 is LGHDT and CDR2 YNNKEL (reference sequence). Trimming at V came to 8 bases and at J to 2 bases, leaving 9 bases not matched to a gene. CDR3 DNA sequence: TGTGCCAGCGGTCTGGCGGGGGGCTTCACAGATACGCAGTATTTT. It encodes CASGLAGGFTDTQYF.

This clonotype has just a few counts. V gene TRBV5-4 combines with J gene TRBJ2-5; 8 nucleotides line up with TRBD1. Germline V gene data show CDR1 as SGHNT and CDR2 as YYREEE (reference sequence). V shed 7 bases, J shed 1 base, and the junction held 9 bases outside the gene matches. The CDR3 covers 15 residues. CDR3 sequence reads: CASGQGIGVQETQYF. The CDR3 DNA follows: TGTGCCAGCGGACAGGGAATTGGGGTCCAAGAGACCCAGTACTTC. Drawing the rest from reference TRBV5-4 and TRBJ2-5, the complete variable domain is ETGVTQSPTHLIKTRGQQVTLRCSSQSGHNTVSWYQQALGQGPQFIFQYYREEENGRGNFPPRFSGLQFPNYSSELNVNALELDDSALYLCASGQGIGVQETQYFGPGTRLLVL.

CDR3 sequence (DNA): TGTGCCATCAGTGACCTGACAGGGGGCGGTGAAGCTTTCTTT. This translates into CAISDLTGGGEAFF. The chain links TRBV10-3 to TRBJ1-1, with TRBD1 identical over 10 bases. V dropped 3 bases and J dropped 7; count of bases not matched to a gene: 5. This CDR3 is built from 14 residues. Germline V gene sequence: CDR1 ENHRY, CDR2 SYGVKD.

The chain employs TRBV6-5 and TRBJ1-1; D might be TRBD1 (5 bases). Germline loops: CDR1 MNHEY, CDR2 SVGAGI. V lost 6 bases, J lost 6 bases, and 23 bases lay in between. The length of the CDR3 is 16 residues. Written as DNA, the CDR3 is TGTGCCAGCAGCCCCTGGGCGAGTAGGGAGGGGCCTGAAGCTTTCTTT. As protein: CASSPWASREGPEAFF.

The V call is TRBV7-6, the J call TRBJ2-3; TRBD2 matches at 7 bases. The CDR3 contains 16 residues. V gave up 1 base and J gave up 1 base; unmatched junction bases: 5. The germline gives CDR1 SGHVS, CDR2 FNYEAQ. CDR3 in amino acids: CASSLVSGRGTDTQYF. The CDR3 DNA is TGTGCCAGCAGCTTAGTTTCGGGGAGGGGCACAGATACGCAGTATTTT.

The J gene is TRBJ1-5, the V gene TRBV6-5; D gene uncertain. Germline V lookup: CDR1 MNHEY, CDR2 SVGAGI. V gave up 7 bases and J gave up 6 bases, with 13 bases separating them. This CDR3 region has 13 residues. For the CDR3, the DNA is TGTGCCAGCATGAAAATGGGAGGTCAGCCCCAGCATTTT. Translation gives CASMKMGGQPQHF.

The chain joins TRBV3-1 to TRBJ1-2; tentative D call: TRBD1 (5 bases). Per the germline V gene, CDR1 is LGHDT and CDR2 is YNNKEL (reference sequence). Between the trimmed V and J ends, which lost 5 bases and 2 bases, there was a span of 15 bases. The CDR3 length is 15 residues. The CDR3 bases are TGTGCCAGCAGCAGAGGAGGTCGGGGGAACTATGGCTACACCTTC. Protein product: CASSRGGRGNYGYTF. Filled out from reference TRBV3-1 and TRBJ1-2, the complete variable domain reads DTAVSQTPKYLVTQMGNDKSIKCEQNLGHDTMYWYKQDSKKFLKIMFSYNNKELIINETVPNRFSPKSPDKAHLNLHINSLELGDSAVYFCASSRGGRGNYGYTFGSGTRLTVV.

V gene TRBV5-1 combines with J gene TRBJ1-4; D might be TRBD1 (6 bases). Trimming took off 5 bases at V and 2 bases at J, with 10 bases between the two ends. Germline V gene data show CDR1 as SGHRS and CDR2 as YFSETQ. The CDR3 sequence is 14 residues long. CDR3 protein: CASRIQGTNEKLFF. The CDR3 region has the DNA TGCGCCAGCAGAATCCAGGGGACTAATGAAAAACTGTTTTTT.

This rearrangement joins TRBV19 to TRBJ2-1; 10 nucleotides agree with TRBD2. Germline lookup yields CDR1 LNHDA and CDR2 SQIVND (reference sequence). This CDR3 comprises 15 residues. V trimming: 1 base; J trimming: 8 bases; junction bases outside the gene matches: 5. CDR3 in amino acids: CASSIVSGGFDEQFF. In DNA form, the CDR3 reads TGTGCCAGTAGTATAGTTAGCGGGGGGTTTGATGAGCAGTTCTTC.